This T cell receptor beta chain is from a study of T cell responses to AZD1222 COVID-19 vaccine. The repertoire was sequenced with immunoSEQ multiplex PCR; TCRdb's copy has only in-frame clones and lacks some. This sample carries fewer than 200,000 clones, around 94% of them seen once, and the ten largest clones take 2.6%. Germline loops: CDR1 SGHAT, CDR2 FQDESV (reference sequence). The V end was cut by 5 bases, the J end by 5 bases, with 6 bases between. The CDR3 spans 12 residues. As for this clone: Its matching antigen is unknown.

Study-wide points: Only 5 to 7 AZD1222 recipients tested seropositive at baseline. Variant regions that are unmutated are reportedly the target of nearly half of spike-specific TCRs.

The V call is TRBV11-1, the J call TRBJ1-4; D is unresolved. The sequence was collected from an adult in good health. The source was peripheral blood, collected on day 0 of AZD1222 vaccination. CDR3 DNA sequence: TGTGCCAGCAGCGGCGAGAATGAAAAACTGTTTTTT. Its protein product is CASSGENEKLFF.